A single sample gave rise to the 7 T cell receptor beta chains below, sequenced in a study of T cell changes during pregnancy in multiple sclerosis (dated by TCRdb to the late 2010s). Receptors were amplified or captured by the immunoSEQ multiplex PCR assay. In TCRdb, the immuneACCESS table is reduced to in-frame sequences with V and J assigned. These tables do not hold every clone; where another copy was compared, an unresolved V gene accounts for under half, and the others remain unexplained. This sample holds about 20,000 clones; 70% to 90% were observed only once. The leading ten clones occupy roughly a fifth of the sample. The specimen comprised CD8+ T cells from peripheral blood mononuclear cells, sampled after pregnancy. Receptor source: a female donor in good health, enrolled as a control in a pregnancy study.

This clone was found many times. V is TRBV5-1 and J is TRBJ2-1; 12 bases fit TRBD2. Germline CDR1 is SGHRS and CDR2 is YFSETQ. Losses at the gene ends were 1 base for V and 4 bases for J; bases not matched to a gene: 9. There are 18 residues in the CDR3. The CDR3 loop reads CASSLSLSLAGGYNEQFF. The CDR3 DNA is TGCGCCAGCAGCTTGAGCTTGAGCCTAGCGGGAGGGTACAATGAGCAGTTCTTC.

DNA for the CDR3: TGTGCCAGCAGTGAGACAGACCTGAACACTGAAGCTTTCTTT. Its protein product is CASSETDLNTEAFF. The J gene is TRBJ1-1, the V gene TRBV9, with a possible D match to TRBD1 (5 bases). Trimming shortened V by 5 bases and J by 0 bases, and 11 bases separated the two germline ends. Germline CDR1 is SGDLS and CDR2 is YYNGEE. The CDR3 runs to 14 residues.

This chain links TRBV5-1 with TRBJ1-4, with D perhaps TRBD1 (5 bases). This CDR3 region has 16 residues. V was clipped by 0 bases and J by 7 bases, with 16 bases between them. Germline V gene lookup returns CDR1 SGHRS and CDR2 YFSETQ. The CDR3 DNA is TGCGCCAGCAGCTTGGCTCTGGGCAGGGTCGGTGAAAAACTGTTTTTT. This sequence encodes CASSLALGRVGEKLFF.

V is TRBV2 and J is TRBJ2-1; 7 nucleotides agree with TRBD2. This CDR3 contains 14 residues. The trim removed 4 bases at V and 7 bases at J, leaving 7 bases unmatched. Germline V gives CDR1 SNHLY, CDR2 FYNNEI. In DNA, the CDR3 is TGTGCCAGCAGTGCTAGCGGAGCGGGTAATGAGCAGTTCTTC. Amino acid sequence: CASSASGAGNEQFF.

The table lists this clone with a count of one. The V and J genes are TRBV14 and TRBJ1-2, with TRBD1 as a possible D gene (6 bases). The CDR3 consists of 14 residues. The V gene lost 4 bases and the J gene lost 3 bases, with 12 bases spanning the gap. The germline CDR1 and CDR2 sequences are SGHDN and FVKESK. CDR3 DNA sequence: TGTGCCAGCAGCCCCTGGGAGGGGGACTATGGCTACACCTTC. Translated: CASSPWEGDYGYTF.

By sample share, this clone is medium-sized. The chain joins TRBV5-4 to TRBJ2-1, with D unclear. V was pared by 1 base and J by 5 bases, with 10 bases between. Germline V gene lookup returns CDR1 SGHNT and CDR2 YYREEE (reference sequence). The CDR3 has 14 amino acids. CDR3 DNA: TGTGCCAGCAGCTTGATGGAGTTAGACAATGAGCAGTTCTTC. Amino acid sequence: CASSLMELDNEQFF. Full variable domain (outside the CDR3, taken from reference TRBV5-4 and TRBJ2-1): ETGVTQSPTHLIKTRGQQVTLRCSSQSGHNTVSWYQQALGQGPQFIFQYYREEENGRGNFPPRFSGLQFPNYSSELNVNALELDDSALYLCASSLMELDNEQFFGPGTRLTVL.

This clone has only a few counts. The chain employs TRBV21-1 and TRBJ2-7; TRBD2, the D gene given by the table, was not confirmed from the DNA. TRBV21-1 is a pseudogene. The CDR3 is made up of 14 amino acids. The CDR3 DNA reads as TGTGCCAGCAGCGTAAGCACTTACTCCTACGAGCAGTACTTC. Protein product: CASSVSTYSYEQYF.